Listed below are T cell receptor beta chains from one sample, sequenced in a study of cytomegalovirus exposure and HLA in healthy donors. TCRdb's table, derived via immunoSEQ multiplex PCR, lists solely in-frame clones and lacks some. This sample has approximately 150,000 clones, with 91% found just once. Material for sequencing was PBMCs. The receptors shown here come from a man between 18 and 29 years old in good health and CMV-seronegative. Both conserved end residues are part of each CDR3. The order of the fields is clone size, D gene, J gene, CDR3 length, V gene, CDR3 DNA, CDR3 protein. The D gene is left open where the match is weak. Clone size is stated in some rows and not others, as once, few, many or a class when expanded.

clone_size: few
d_call: TRBD1
j_call: TRBJ1-5
cdr3_length: 13
v_call: TRBV30
cdr3_nt: TGTGCCTGGAGGGGACAGGCCGATCAGCCCCAGCATTTT
cdr3_aa: CAWRGQADQPQHF

clone_size: NA
d_call: NA
j_call: TRBJ2-1
cdr3_length: 13
v_call: TRBV30
cdr3_nt: TGTGCCTGGGACCCCCTGGGTAGGAGTGAGCAGTTCTTC
cdr3_aa: CAWDPLGRSEQFF

clone_size: NA
d_call: TRBD2
j_call: TRBJ2-1
cdr3_length: 14
v_call: TRBV6-1
cdr3_nt: TGTGCCAGCAGTGGGAGTATTGGGACTAGCGTACCGTTCTTC
cdr3_aa: CASSGSIGTSVPFF

clone_size: NA
d_call: TRBD1
j_call: TRBJ1-1
cdr3_length: 15
v_call: TRBV27
cdr3_nt: TGTGCCAGCAGTTTAGGGACAGGGTTGAACACTGAAGCTTTCTTT
cdr3_aa: CASSLGTGLNTEAFF

clone_size: NA
d_call: TRBD1
j_call: TRBJ1-5
cdr3_length: 15
v_call: TRBV19
cdr3_nt: TGTGCCAGTACCGACAGGGGATATAGCAATCAGCCCCAGCATTTT
cdr3_aa: CASTDRGYSNQPQHF

clone_size: NA
d_call: NA
j_call: TRBJ2-3
cdr3_length: 14
v_call: TRBV7-2
cdr3_nt: TGTGCCAGCAGCTTAAAGCCTCACACAGATACGCAGTATTTT
cdr3_aa: CASSLKPHTDTQYF

clone_size: NA
d_call: NA
j_call: TRBJ1-1
cdr3_length: 12
v_call: TRBV30
cdr3_nt: TGTGCCTGGAGTCCCGGGGGCACTGAAGCTTTCTTT
cdr3_aa: CAWSPGGTEAFF

clone_size: NA
d_call: TRBD1
j_call: TRBJ1-5
cdr3_length: 16
v_call: TRBV2
cdr3_nt: TGTGCCAGCAGTGCTGGAGGGGGCTATGACAATCAGCCCCAGCATTTT
cdr3_aa: CASSAGGGYDNQPQHF

clone_size: NA
d_call: TRBD2
j_call: TRBJ2-1
cdr3_length: 18
v_call: TRBV5-1
cdr3_nt: TGCGCCAGCAGCCAACTAGCGGGGGGGCCCAGCTCCTACAATGAGCAGTTCTTC
cdr3_aa: CASSQLAGGPSSYNEQFF

clone_size: NA
d_call: NA
j_call: TRBJ1-1
cdr3_length: 13
v_call: TRBV4-1
cdr3_nt: TGCGCCAGCAGCCAAGAGAGGTCCACTGAAGCTTTCTTT
cdr3_aa: CASSQERSTEAFF

clone_size: NA
d_call: TRBD2
j_call: TRBJ2-3
cdr3_length: 16
v_call: TRBV7-9
cdr3_nt: TGTGCCAGCACCCTCTCGGGACTAGGCGGTACGGGTACGCAGTATTTT
cdr3_aa: CASTLSGLGGTGTQYF

clone_size: NA
d_call: NA
j_call: TRBJ1-5
cdr3_length: 14
v_call: TRBV19
cdr3_nt: TGTGCCAGTAGTATACAGGGTAGCAATCAGCCCCAGCATTTT
cdr3_aa: CASSIQGSNQPQHF

clone_size: NA
d_call: NA
j_call: TRBJ1-1
cdr3_length: 13
v_call: TRBV6-4
cdr3_nt: TGTGCCAGCAGTTTAGAAGTGAACACTGAAGCTTTCTTT
cdr3_aa: CASSLEVNTEAFF

clone_size: NA
d_call: TRBD2
j_call: TRBJ2-1
cdr3_length: 16
v_call: TRBV4-1
cdr3_nt: TGCGCCAGCAGCCAACCCCTACGGGGGGGCTGGAATGAGCAGTTCTTC
cdr3_aa: CASSQPLRGGWNEQFF

clone_size: NA
d_call: TRBD2
j_call: TRBJ2-3
cdr3_length: 15
v_call: TRBV6-4
cdr3_nt: TGTGCCAGCAGTGACAGCGGGGGGGCCACAGATACGCAGTATTTT
cdr3_aa: CASSDSGGATDTQYF

clone_size: NA
d_call: NA
j_call: TRBJ1-3
cdr3_length: 13
v_call: TRBV9
cdr3_nt: TGTGCCAGCTCGGGCGGGGCCCCTACTACGATATATTTT
cdr3_aa: CASSGGAPTTIYF

clone_size: NA
d_call: NA
j_call: TRBJ2-3
cdr3_length: 18
v_call: TRBV9
cdr3_nt: TGTGCCAGCAGCGTACCCTTGGACGGGAGAGGGGCCACAGATACGCAGTATTTT
cdr3_aa: CASSVPLDGRGATDTQYF

clone_size: NA
d_call: TRBD1
j_call: TRBJ1-2
cdr3_length: 16
v_call: TRBV4-1
cdr3_nt: TGCGCCAGCAGCCAAGATCAGCAAGGGGGCTACTATGGCTACACCTTC
cdr3_aa: CASSQDQQGGYYGYTF

clone_size: NA
d_call: NA
j_call: TRBJ1-5
cdr3_length: 11
v_call: TRBV20-1
cdr3_nt: TGCAGTGCTAGTTCGAATCAGCCCCAGCATTTT
cdr3_aa: CSASSNQPQHF

clone_size: NA
d_call: TRBD1
j_call: TRBJ1-2
cdr3_length: 14
v_call: TRBV7-2
cdr3_nt: TGTGCCAGCAGCTCCGTAGGGGGCAACTATGGCTACACCTTC
cdr3_aa: CASSSVGGNYGYTF

clone_size: NA
d_call: TRBD1
j_call: TRBJ2-5
cdr3_length: 14
v_call: TRBV27
cdr3_nt: TGTGCCAGCAGCAAACAGACAGGGGGGGAGACCCAGTACTTC
cdr3_aa: CASSKQTGGETQYF

clone_size: NA
d_call: NA
j_call: TRBJ1-4
cdr3_length: 16
v_call: TRBV5-1
cdr3_nt: TGCGCCAGCAGCTCGGGATCGGCCCCAGCGAATGAAAAACTGTTTTTT
cdr3_aa: CASSSGSAPANEKLFF

clone_size: NA
d_call: NA
j_call: TRBJ1-3
cdr3_length: 15
v_call: TRBV9
cdr3_nt: TGTGCCAGCAGCGAGTATCCGAGCCTTGGAAACACCATATATTTT
cdr3_aa: CASSEYPSLGNTIYF

clone_size: NA
d_call: NA
j_call: TRBJ1-2
cdr3_length: 12
v_call: TRBV5-1
cdr3_nt: TGCGCCAGCAGCTTAGGTGAGGGTGGCTACACCTTC
cdr3_aa: CASSLGEGGYTF

clone_size: NA
d_call: NA
j_call: TRBJ1-4
cdr3_length: 15
v_call: TRBV18
cdr3_nt: TGTGCCAGCTCACAGAACCGGGACATAAGTGAAAAACTGTTTTTT
cdr3_aa: CASSQNRDISEKLFF

clone_size: NA
d_call: NA
j_call: TRBJ2-1
cdr3_length: 16
v_call: TRBV30
cdr3_nt: TGTGCCTGGAGTGTTACAGGGATTCCCCCCTACAATGAGCAGTTCTTC
cdr3_aa: CAWSVTGIPPYNEQFF

clone_size: NA
d_call: TRBD2
j_call: TRBJ2-1
cdr3_length: 14
v_call: TRBV7-6
cdr3_nt: TGTGCCAGCAGCTTACGCGGGGGGGCCGGTGAGCAGTTCTTC
cdr3_aa: CASSLRGGAGEQFF

clone_size: NA
d_call: NA
j_call: TRBJ2-5
cdr3_length: 14
v_call: TRBV14
cdr3_nt: TGTGCCAGCAGCCCTTGGGGCCAGGAGGAGACCCAGTACTTC
cdr3_aa: CASSPWGQEETQYF

clone_size: NA
d_call: TRBD2
j_call: TRBJ2-7
cdr3_length: 15
v_call: TRBV6-6
cdr3_nt: TGTGCCAGCAGACCAAGCGGGGGACCTAACTACGAGCAGTACTTC
cdr3_aa: CASRPSGGPNYEQYF

clone_size: NA
d_call: TRBD1
j_call: TRBJ1-2
cdr3_length: 17
v_call: TRBV4-1
cdr3_nt: TGCGCCAGCAGCCAAGAATTTGGCGAGGGACAGAGCTATGGCTACACCTTC
cdr3_aa: CASSQEFGEGQSYGYTF

clone_size: NA
d_call: NA
j_call: TRBJ2-2
cdr3_length: 16
v_call: TRBV5-4
cdr3_nt: TGTGCCAGCAGCGTCCGAGCAGGGGCCAACACCGGGGAGCTGTTTTTT
cdr3_aa: CASSVRAGANTGELFF

clone_size: NA
d_call: TRBD1
j_call: TRBJ1-3
cdr3_length: 17
v_call: TRBV7-6
cdr3_nt: TGTGCCAGCAGCTTGGCACGACAGGGGTTTTCTGGAAACACCATATATTTT
cdr3_aa: CASSLARQGFSGNTIYF

clone_size: NA
d_call: TRBD1
j_call: TRBJ2-7
cdr3_length: 14
v_call: TRBV9
cdr3_nt: TGTGCCAGCAGCGTAGTTTCGGACAGGTACGAGCAGTACTTC
cdr3_aa: CASSVVSDRYEQYF

clone_size: NA
d_call: TRBD1
j_call: TRBJ1-3
cdr3_length: 18
v_call: TRBV10-3
cdr3_nt: TGTGCCATCAGTGAGACAAAACAGGGGGCTCAGAATGGAAACACCATATATTTT
cdr3_aa: CAISETKQGAQNGNTIYF

clone_size: few
d_call: NA
j_call: TRBJ1-2
cdr3_length: 15
v_call: TRBV7-8
cdr3_nt: TGTGCCAGCAGCTTAGGGACAGCGAATAACTATGGCTACACCTTC
cdr3_aa: CASSLGTANNYGYTF

clone_size: NA
d_call: NA
j_call: TRBJ1-2
cdr3_length: 12
v_call: TRBV19
cdr3_nt: TGTGCCAGCCTAGACAGCTACTATGGCTACACCTTC
cdr3_aa: CASLDSYYGYTF

clone_size: NA
d_call: NA
j_call: TRBJ1-5
cdr3_length: 15
v_call: TRBV19
cdr3_nt: TGTGCCAGTAACAGGGCGGAGTTAAGCAATCAGCCCCAGCATTTT
cdr3_aa: CASNRAELSNQPQHF

clone_size: NA
d_call: NA
j_call: TRBJ2-1
cdr3_length: 15
v_call: TRBV6-5
cdr3_nt: TGTGCCAGCAGTCCCGGGAGTCTCTCCTACAATGAGCAGTTCTTC
cdr3_aa: CASSPGSLSYNEQFF

clone_size: NA
d_call: TRBD1
j_call: TRBJ1-4
cdr3_length: 13
v_call: TRBV6-5
cdr3_nt: TGTGCCAGCAGAGGACAGGTTGGGGAAAAACTGTTTTTT
cdr3_aa: CASRGQVGEKLFF

clone_size: few
d_call: NA
j_call: TRBJ2-5
cdr3_length: 12
v_call: TRBV18
cdr3_nt: TGTGCCAGCTCGGGGGGAGCGGAGACCCAGTACTTC
cdr3_aa: CASSGGAETQYF

clone_size: NA
d_call: NA
j_call: TRBJ2-1
cdr3_length: 13
v_call: TRBV9
cdr3_nt: TGTGCCAGCAGCGTAGATCCCCTACGAGAGCAGTTCTTC
cdr3_aa: CASSVDPLREQFF

clone_size: NA
d_call: NA
j_call: TRBJ1-1
cdr3_length: 16
v_call: TRBV28
cdr3_nt: TGTGCCAGCAGTTTTCCCAGGGGCGCCCGATTAACTGAAGCTTTCTTT
cdr3_aa: CASSFPRGARLTEAFF

clone_size: NA
d_call: TRBD1
j_call: TRBJ1-1
cdr3_length: 15
v_call: TRBV25-1
cdr3_nt: TGTGCCAGCAGTGCGGCCAGGGGGCGCGTCACTGAAGCTTTCTTT
cdr3_aa: CASSAARGRVTEAFF

clone_size: NA
d_call: NA
j_call: TRBJ1-6
cdr3_length: 14
v_call: TRBV7-9
cdr3_nt: TGTGCCAGCAGCTTAGGGGGCAGTTACTCACCCCTCCACTTT
cdr3_aa: CASSLGGSYSPLHF

clone_size: NA
d_call: TRBD2
j_call: TRBJ2-1
cdr3_length: 17
v_call: TRBV10-3
cdr3_nt: TGTGCCATCAGTGAGTCGAGACTAGCGGGGGTAGGGTATGAGCAGTTCTTC
cdr3_aa: CAISESRLAGVGYEQFF

clone_size: NA
d_call: TRBD2
j_call: TRBJ2-5
cdr3_length: 18
v_call: TRBV4-1
cdr3_nt: TGCGCCAGCAGCCTACGTAATAGCGGGGGGGATATCCAAGAGACCCAGTACTTC
cdr3_aa: CASSLRNSGGDIQETQYF

clone_size: NA
d_call: TRBD1
j_call: TRBJ1-3
cdr3_length: 13
v_call: TRBV5-1
cdr3_nt: TGCGCCAGCAGCTGGGGACAGGGAAACACCATATATTTT
cdr3_aa: CASSWGQGNTIYF

clone_size: NA
d_call: NA
j_call: TRBJ2-2
cdr3_length: 16
v_call: TRBV6-1
cdr3_nt: TGTGCCAGCAGTGATAGGCAGGGTTTTTTCACCGGGGAGCTGTTTTTT
cdr3_aa: CASSDRQGFFTGELFF

clone_size: NA
d_call: NA
j_call: TRBJ2-1
cdr3_length: 17
v_call: TRBV10-1
cdr3_nt: TGCGCCAGCAGTGAGTCTCGGAAGGGTTCAGGCGGGAATGAGCAGTTCTTC
cdr3_aa: CASSESRKGSGGNEQFF

clone_size: once
d_call: NA
j_call: TRBJ1-1
cdr3_length: 11
v_call: TRBV5-1
cdr3_nt: TGCGCCAGCAGCCTAAACACTGAAGCTTTCTTT
cdr3_aa: CASSLNTEAFF

clone_size: few
d_call: NA
j_call: TRBJ1-2
cdr3_length: 13
v_call: TRBV14
cdr3_nt: TGTGCCAGCAGCCAAGATTACAGCCATGGCTACACCTTC
cdr3_aa: CASSQDYSHGYTF

clone_size: NA
d_call: TRBD2
j_call: TRBJ2-1
cdr3_length: 19
v_call: TRBV4-2
cdr3_nt: TGTGCCAGCAGCCATTCCGGGACTAGCGGGACGAGCTCCTACAATGAGCAGTTCTTC
cdr3_aa: CASSHSGTSGTSSYNEQFF

clone_size: NA
d_call: TRBD1
j_call: TRBJ1-1
cdr3_length: 13
v_call: TRBV6-5
cdr3_nt: TGTGCCAGCAGACAGGGGTTCCCGACTGAAGCTTTCTTT
cdr3_aa: CASRQGFPTEAFF

clone_size: NA
d_call: NA
j_call: TRBJ1-1
cdr3_length: 12
v_call: TRBV15
cdr3_nt: TGTGCCACCAGCCCAGAGGGCACTGAAGCTTTCTTT
cdr3_aa: CATSPEGTEAFF

clone_size: NA
d_call: NA
j_call: TRBJ1-1
cdr3_length: 15
v_call: TRBV11-3
cdr3_nt: TGTGCCAGCAGCCCGGGGGTCGGGAGGCCCCTGAAAGCTTTCTTT
cdr3_aa: CASSPGVGRPLKAFF

clone_size: once
d_call: TRBD2
j_call: TRBJ2-4
cdr3_length: 19
v_call: TRBV4-1
cdr3_nt: TGCGCCAGCAGCCCTCCTGTAATTACTAGCGGGGGGGCCAAAAACATTCAGTACTTC
cdr3_aa: CASSPPVITSGGAKNIQYF

clone_size: NA
d_call: NA
j_call: TRBJ2-3
cdr3_length: 15
v_call: TRBV9
cdr3_nt: TGTGCCAGCAGCGTCTCCAGTCAATTGGCAGATACGCAGTATTTT
cdr3_aa: CASSVSSQLADTQYF

clone_size: NA
d_call: NA
j_call: TRBJ2-5
cdr3_length: 12
v_call: TRBV28
cdr3_nt: TGTGCCAGCAGCCCGGACTGGTCGACCCAGTACTTC
cdr3_aa: CASSPDWSTQYF

clone_size: NA
d_call: TRBD1
j_call: TRBJ1-6
cdr3_length: 16
v_call: TRBV5-8
cdr3_nt: TGTGCCGGACAGACGCTACAGGGGAGGCAAAATTCACCCCTCCACTTT
cdr3_aa: CAGQTLQGRQNSPLHF